This passage covers 27 T cell receptor beta chains from one sample sequenced in a study of blood T cells in healthy people across ages. PCR was performed a second time for roughly 6 to 12 cycles using a sample-barcoded 5' primer and a J-beta primer mix. One entry per CDR3 protein, called by TCRdb with MiXCR from the 5' RACE reads. The sample lists about 680,000 distinct CDR3 sequences, about half seen once, with under 35% in the top ten. Sequencing was carried out using blood. Source of these receptors: a woman in her sixties or seventies in good health.

This clonotype was picked up a small number of times. The chain links TRBV24-1 to TRBJ2-5; D is perhaps TRBD1 or TRBD2 (5 bases each). The ends were cut back, 2 bases at V and 5 bases at J, with 11 bases in the middle. Germline loops: CDR1 KGHDR, CDR2 SFDVKD. The CDR3 extends over 14 amino acids. The CDR3 protein is CATSDYGTRETQYF. CDR3 nucleotides: TGTGCCACCAGTGATTACGGGACGCGTGAGACCCAGTACTTC.

The V gene is TRBV7-2, the J gene TRBJ2-5; either TRBD1 or TRBD2 may supply D (6 bases each). V lost 6 bases and J lost 11, with 22 bases in between. The CDR3 totals 14 residues. Per germline, CDR1 SGHTA and CDR2 FQGNSA. The DNA for the CDR3 is TGTGCCAGCAGTTCCTCTTTCAGGGGAGGTGAGCAGTACTTC. Its translation: CASSSSFRGGEQYF.

The V call is TRBV2, the J call TRBJ2-5, with 7 bases identical to TRBD2. CDR1 is SNHLY, CDR2 FYNNEI, per germline. V trimming: 10 bases; J trimming: 7 bases; junction bases outside the gene matches: 12. The CDR3 extends over 13 amino acids. The CDR3 DNA is TGTGCCATCCTCCTAGCGGCTGGCGGGACCCAGTACTTC. It translates to CAILLAAGGTQYF.

The rearrangement joins TRBV4-3 to TRBJ2-7, with D perhaps assigned TRBD1 or TRBD2 (5 bases each). The germline V and J ends were trimmed by 1 base and 3 bases, with 13 bases remaining between them. Per germline, CDR1 LGHNA and CDR2 YSLEER. This CDR3 is built from 15 residues. CDR3 in DNA: TGCGCCAGCAGCCAAGCGCGAGGGCAGGGCTACGAGCAGTACTTC. Its translation is CASSQARGQGYEQYF.

This clonotype was observed many times. The genes are TRBV5-4 and TRBJ2-6; 10 bases are a match to TRBD1. J lost 2 bases, V lost 4 bases, and 3 bases had no gene match. The length of the CDR3 is 16 residues. Per the germline V gene, CDR1 is SGHNT and CDR2 is YYREEE (reference sequence). The CDR3 coding sequence is TGTGCCAGCAGCCTGGACAGGGGGGCTGGGGCCAACGTCCTGACTTTC. It yields the protein CASSLDRGAGANVLTF.

CDR3 in amino acids: CASGHGPGNTGELFF. The DNA of the CDR3 is TGTGCCAGCGGCCACGGGCCGGGGAACACCGGGGAGCTGTTTTTT. The chain is built from TRBV9 and TRBJ2-2, with D uncertain. The germline gives CDR1 SGDLS, CDR2 YYNGEE. CDR3 size: 15 residues. V was shortened by 7 bases and J by 1 base, with 14 bases between the two germline ends. Based on the CDR3 plus reference TRBV9 and TRBJ2-2, the full variable domain is DSGVTQTPKHLITATGQRVTLRCSPRSGDLSVYWYQQSLDQGLQFLIQYYNGEERAKGNILERFSAQQFPDLHSELNLSSLELGDSALYFCASGHGPGNTGELFFGEGSRLTVL.

Only one count was recorded for this clonotype. The junction differs from germline at one of its ends, possibly a read error. V usage is TRBV5-1 and J usage is TRBJ1-1, with D tentatively TRBD1 (6 bases). The CDR3 spans 16 residues. CDR1 and CDR2 (germline): SGHRS, YFSETQ. The DNA of the CDR3 is TGCGCCAGCAGCTTGGGGGTGACAGGAGGGAACACTGCAGCTTTCTTT. It is translated as CASSLGVTGGNTAAFF.

This clonotype occurred a few times. The chain uses TRBV5-1 and TRBJ1-2, with TRBD1 as a possible D gene (6 bases). The CDR3 spans 14 residues. V dropped 3 bases and J dropped 8 bases, with 17 bases sitting between them. Germline loops: CDR1 SGHRS, CDR2 YFSETQ. CDR3 bases: TGCGCCAGCAGCTCCACACCAACAGGGTCCGGCTACACCTTC. This gives the protein CASSSTPTGSGYTF.

As regards this clonotype: A much larger clone sits a single nucleotide away, making a read error possible. The chain uses TRBV9 and TRBJ2-1; no clear D gene. CDR1 and CDR2 from the germline V gene are SGDLS and YYNGEE. The CDR3 is 13 amino acids. CDR3 sequence: CTSSATPYNEQFF. CDR3 in DNA: TGTACCAGCAGCGCCACCCCCTACAATGAGCAGTTCTTC.

This chain connects TRBV5-1 to TRBJ2-7; D may be TRBD1 (5 bases). This CDR3 is built from 13 residues. CDR1 SGHRS and CDR2 YFSETQ come from the germline V gene. Deletions cut 4 bases from V and 2 bases from J, with 10 bases between. Here the CDR3 reads CASSKTATYEQYF. CDR3 bases: TGCGCCAGCAGCAAGACAGCCACCTACGAGCAGTACTTC.

This clonotype showed up many times. The chain has TRBV6-5 and TRBJ2-1; D not certain. Trimming cost V 6 bases and J 1 base, with 16 bases left between them. From germline, CDR1 is MNHEY and CDR2 SVGAGI. CDR3 size: 16 residues. The CDR3 here is CASSRDRPPSYNEQFF. DNA for the CDR3: TGTGCCAGCAGCCGCGACCGGCCCCCATCCTACAATGAGCAGTTCTTC.

In this sample, this clonotype turned up a few times. The chain is built from TRBV5-1 and TRBJ2-1; possibly TRBD2 for D (7 bases). Germline values: CDR1 SGHRS, CDR2 YFSETQ. The CDR3 contains 15 residues. The germline V and J ends were trimmed by 0 bases and 5 bases, with 12 bases remaining between them. In DNA form, the CDR3 reads TGCGCCAGCAGCTTGGTGCGGGGGCGAAACAATGAGCAGTTCTTC. Protein: CASSLVRGRNNEQFF.

This clonotype has a single count. The chain couples TRBV4-3 to TRBJ2-1, with D perhaps TRBD2 (6 bases). V was cut by 0 bases and J by 2 bases, with 11 bases left in between. CDR3 length equals 16 residues. Germline CDR1 and CDR2: LGHNA and YSLEER. The CDR3 region has the DNA TGCGCCAGCAGCCAAGAGGTAGCGGAGGCCTACAATGAGCAGTTCTTC. Protein product: CASSQEVAEAYNEQFF.

Remarks on this clonotype: The limits of the CDR3 on the DNA are not certain, so only TCRdb's listed CDR3 is given. The chain links TRBV20-1 to TRBJ1-2. Germline V gene data show CDR1 as DFQATT and CDR2 as SNEGSKA (reference sequence). The CDR3 is made up of 12 amino acids, end residues included. The CDR3 loop is CRARDFGDGYTF.

This clonotype was picked up a small number of times. This chain links TRBV2 with TRBJ2-7, with TRBD1 identical over 7 bases. Germline CDR1 is SNHLY and CDR2 is FYNNEI. This CDR3 is 15 amino acids long. V was clipped by 0 bases and J by 5 bases; unmatched bases: 7. CDR3 DNA sequence: TGTGCCAGCAGTGAAGCGAGCGGCAGGGGGAACGAGCAGTACTTC. Protein sequence: CASSEASGRGNEQYF.

The rearrangement uses TRBV7-6 and TRBJ2-1; 7 nucleotides line up with TRBD2. J lost 5 bases, V lost 1 base, and 11 bases had no gene match. The CDR3 loop spans 17 amino acids. CDR1 is SGHVS, CDR2 FNYEAQ, per germline. The DNA of the CDR3 is TGTGCCAGCAGCTTAGTCTTGGGCCTAGCGGTAAACAATGAGCAGTTCTTC. Protein product: CASSLVLGLAVNNEQFF.

V and J are TRBV2 and TRBJ2-4; TRBD2 might be the D (6 bases). The V gene lost 5 bases and the J gene lost 8 bases, with 13 bases spanning the gap. Germline V gives CDR1 SNHLY, CDR2 FYNNEI. The CDR3 has 13 residues. In nucleotides, the CDR3 is TGTGCCAGCAGTAGACAAGCGGGTGACATTCAGTACTTC. Its translation is CASSRQAGDIQYF. The complete variable domain, with remaining parts taken from reference TRBV2 and TRBJ2-4, reads EPEVTQTPSHQVTQMGQEVILRCVPISNHLYFYWYRQILGQKVEFLVSFYNNEISEKSEIFDDQFSVERPDGSNFTLKIRSTKLEDSAMYFCASSRQAGDIQYFGAGTRLSVL.

This chain connects TRBV6-5 to TRBJ1-1; possible D gene TRBD1, 6 bases. The V gene lost 0 bases and the J gene lost 3 bases, with 11 bases spanning the gap. The CDR3 runs 15 residues. Germline lookup yields CDR1 MNHEY and CDR2 SVGAGI. This chain's CDR3 is CASSYSLTGDTEAFF. The CDR3 DNA reads TGTGCCAGCAGTTACTCCCTGACAGGAGACACTGAAGCTTTCTTT.

This clonotype was seen more than once but under ten times. The rearrangement joins TRBV20-1 to TRBJ1-2, with D unclear. V lost 1 base, J lost 2 bases, and 8 bases lay in between. CDR3 length equals 13 residues. Per germline, CDR1 DFQATT and CDR2 SNEGSKA (reference sequence). For the CDR3, the DNA is TGCAGTGCTAGAGTCAGGCTGAACTATGGCTACACCTTC. Translated, it gives CSARVRLNYGYTF.

The CDR3 sequence: CASSLEGAQGYTF. In DNA, the CDR3 is TGTGCCAGCAGTTTAGAAGGGGCGCAGGGCTACACCTTC. V and J are TRBV12-3 or TRBV12-4 and TRBJ1-2; D is perhaps TRBD1 (5 bases). The CDR3 runs to 13 residues. V was trimmed by 1 base and J by 8 bases, leaving 11 bases between them.

At least ten counts were recorded for this clonotype. This sequence joins TRBV7-2 and TRBJ2-7; 7 nucleotides match TRBD2. CDR3 size: 15 residues. Per germline, CDR1 SGHTA and CDR2 FQGNSA. The ends lost 2 bases at V and 7 bases at J; junction bases unmatched: 11. The CDR3 nucleotides are TGTGCCAGCAGCTTATTCGCGGGAGAAGGAGGGGAGCAGTACTTC. Its protein is CASSLFAGEGGEQYF.

DNA for the CDR3: TGCAGCGCAACCAGGGAGTTGAACACAGATACGCAGTATTTT. It encodes CSATRELNTDTQYF. The V and J genes are TRBV29-1 and TRBJ2-3; possibly TRBD1 or TRBD2 for D (5 bases each). The CDR3 length is 14 residues. Germline V gene sequence: CDR1 SQVTM, CDR2 ANQGSEA. V lost 7 bases, J lost 2 bases, and 16 bases lay in between.

J is TRBJ2-1 and V is TRBV7-2; TRBD1 aligns across 7 bases. The V gene end was trimmed by 1 base and the J gene end by 4 bases; junction bases not matched to a gene: 4. CDR1 is SGHTA and CDR2 is FQGNSA in the germline V gene. CDR3 size: 15 residues. In nucleotides, the CDR3 is TGTGCCAGCAGCTTAGACAGGGGCCCATACAATGAGCAGTTCTTC. As protein: CASSLDRGPYNEQFF.

The V call is TRBV9, the J call TRBJ2-3; 10 bases are shared with TRBD2. CDR3 size: 17 residues. The V gene's germline CDR1 is SGDLS and CDR2 YYNGEE. V shed 0 bases, J shed 6 bases, and the junction held 10 bases outside the gene matches. CDR3 protein: CASSVGPASGSRDTQYF. Here the CDR3 DNA reads TGTGCCAGCAGCGTAGGTCCCGCTAGCGGGAGTCGTGATACGCAGTATTTT.

With respect to this clonotype: One junction end does not reproduce the germline sequence, and a read error may be involved. The rearrangement joins TRBV25-1 to TRBJ2-7, with D possibly called TRBD1 or TRBD2 (5 bases each). Germline CDR1 is MGHDK and CDR2 is SYGVNS. This CDR3 spans 13 amino acids. The CDR3 loop reads CASSDYGHYEQYF. The CDR3 coding sequence is TGCGCCAGCAGTGACTACGGACACTACGAGCAGTACTTC.

This clonotype turned up a few times. V is TRBV15 and J is TRBJ1-6, with 7 nucleotides matching TRBD1. V trimming: 0 bases; J trimming: 9 bases; junction bases outside the gene matches: 5. Germline V gene lookup returns CDR1 LNHNV and CDR2 YYDKDF (reference sequence). This CDR3 is built from 15 residues. CDR3 region: CATSRDLEGASPLHF. CDR3 in DNA: TGTGCCACCAGCAGAGATCTGGAGGGGGCTTCACCCCTCCACTTT.

V usage is TRBV12-3 or TRBV12-4 and J usage is TRBJ2-7; 7 bases fit TRBD2. J lost 6 bases, V lost 0 bases, and 8 bases had no gene match. The CDR3 covers 15 residues. In DNA form, the CDR3 reads TGTGCCAGCAGTTTAGCGTCCGGGAGGTGGAGCGAGCAGTACTTC. This gives the protein CASSLASGRWSEQYF.